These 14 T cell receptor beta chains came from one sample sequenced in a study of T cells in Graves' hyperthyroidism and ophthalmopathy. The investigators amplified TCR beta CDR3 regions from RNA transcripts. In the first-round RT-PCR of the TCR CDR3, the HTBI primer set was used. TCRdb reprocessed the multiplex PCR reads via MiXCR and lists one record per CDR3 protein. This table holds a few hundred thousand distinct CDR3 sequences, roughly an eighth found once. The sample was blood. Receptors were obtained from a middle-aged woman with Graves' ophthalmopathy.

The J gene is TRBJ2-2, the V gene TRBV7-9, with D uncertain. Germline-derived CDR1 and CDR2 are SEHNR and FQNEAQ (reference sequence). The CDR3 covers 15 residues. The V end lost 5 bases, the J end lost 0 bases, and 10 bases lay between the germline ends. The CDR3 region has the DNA TGTGCCAGCAGCCCTAGTAGGCCGAACACCGGGGAGCTGTTTTTT. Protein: CASSPSRPNTGELFF.

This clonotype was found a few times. CDR3 sequence reads: CASSSTGAGTGELFF. In nucleotides, the CDR3 is TGCGCCAGCAGCTCCACAGGGGCCGGGACCGGGGAGCTGTTTTTT. The chain uses TRBV5-1 and TRBJ2-2; the match to TRBD1 covers 7 bases. In germline, CDR1 is SGHRS, CDR2 YFSETQ. The CDR3 is made up of 15 amino acids. Germline trimming cut 3 bases from V and 5 bases from J; bases unmatched to any gene: 7.

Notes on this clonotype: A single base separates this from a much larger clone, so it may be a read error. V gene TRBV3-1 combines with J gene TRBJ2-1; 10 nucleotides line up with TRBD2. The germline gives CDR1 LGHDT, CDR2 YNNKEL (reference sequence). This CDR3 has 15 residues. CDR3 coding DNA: TGTACCAGCAGCCAAGGCCCTAGCGGGAGCAATGAGCAGTTCTTC. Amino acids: CTSSQGPSGSNEQFF.

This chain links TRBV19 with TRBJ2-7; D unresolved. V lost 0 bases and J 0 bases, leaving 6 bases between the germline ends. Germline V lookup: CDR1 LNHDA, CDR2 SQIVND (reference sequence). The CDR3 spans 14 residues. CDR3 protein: CASSIDKSSYEQYF. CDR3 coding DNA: TGTGCCAGTAGTATAGACAAAAGCTCCTACGAGCAGTACTTC.

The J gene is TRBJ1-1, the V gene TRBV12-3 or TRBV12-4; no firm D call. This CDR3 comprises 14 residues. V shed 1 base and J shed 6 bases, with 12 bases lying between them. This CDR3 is CASSLGTGWAEAFF. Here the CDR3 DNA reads TGTGCCAGCAGTTTAGGGACGGGATGGGCTGAAGCTTTCTTT.

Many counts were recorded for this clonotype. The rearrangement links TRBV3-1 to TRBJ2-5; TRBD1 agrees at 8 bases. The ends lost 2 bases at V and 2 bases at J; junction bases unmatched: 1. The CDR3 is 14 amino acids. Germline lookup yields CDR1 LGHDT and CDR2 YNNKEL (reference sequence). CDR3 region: CASSQRTGQETQYF. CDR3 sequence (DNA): TGTGCCAGCAGCCAACGGACAGGGCAAGAGACCCAGTACTTC.

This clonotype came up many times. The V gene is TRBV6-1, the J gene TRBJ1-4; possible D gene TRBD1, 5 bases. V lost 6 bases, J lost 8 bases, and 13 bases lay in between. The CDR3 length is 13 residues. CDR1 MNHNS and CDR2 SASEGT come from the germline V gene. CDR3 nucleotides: TGTGCCAGCAGGGCGGTGGGGGGAGAAAAACTGTTTTTT. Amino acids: CASRAVGGEKLFF.

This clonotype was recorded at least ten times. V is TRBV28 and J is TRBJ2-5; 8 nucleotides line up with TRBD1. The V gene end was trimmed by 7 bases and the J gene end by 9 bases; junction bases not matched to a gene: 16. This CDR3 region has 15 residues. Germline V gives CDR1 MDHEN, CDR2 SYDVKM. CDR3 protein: CASNSPGQALMAQYF. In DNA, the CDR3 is TGTGCCAGCAATAGTCCGGGACAGGCTTTAATGGCCCAGTACTTC.

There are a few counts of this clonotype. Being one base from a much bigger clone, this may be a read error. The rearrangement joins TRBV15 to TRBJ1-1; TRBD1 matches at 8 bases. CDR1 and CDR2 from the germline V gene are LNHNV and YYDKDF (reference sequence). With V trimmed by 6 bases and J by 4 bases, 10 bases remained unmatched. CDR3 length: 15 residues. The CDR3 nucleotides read TGTGCCACCAGAAAGGGCAGGGGGCATGGCACTGAAGCTTTCTTT. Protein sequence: CATRKGRGHGTEAFF.

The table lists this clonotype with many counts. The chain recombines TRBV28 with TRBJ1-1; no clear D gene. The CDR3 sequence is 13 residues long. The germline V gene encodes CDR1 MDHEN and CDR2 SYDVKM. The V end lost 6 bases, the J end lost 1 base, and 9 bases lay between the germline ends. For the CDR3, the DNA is TGTGCCAGCAGCCACGGCAGGAACACTGAAGCTTTCTTT. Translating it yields CASSHGRNTEAFF. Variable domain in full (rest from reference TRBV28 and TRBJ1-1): DVKVTQSSRYLVKRTGEKVFLECVQDMDHENMFWYRQDPGLGLRLIYFSYDVKMKEKGDIPEGYSVSREKKERFSLILESASTNQTSMYLCASSHGRNTEAFFGQGTRLTVV.

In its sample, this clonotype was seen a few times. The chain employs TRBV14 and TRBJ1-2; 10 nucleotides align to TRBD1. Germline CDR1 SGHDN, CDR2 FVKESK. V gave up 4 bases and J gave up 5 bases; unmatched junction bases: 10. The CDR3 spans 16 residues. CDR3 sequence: CASSPKAGTGEYGYTF. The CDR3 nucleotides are TGTGCCAGCAGCCCTAAAGCCGGGACAGGGGAATATGGCTACACCTTC.

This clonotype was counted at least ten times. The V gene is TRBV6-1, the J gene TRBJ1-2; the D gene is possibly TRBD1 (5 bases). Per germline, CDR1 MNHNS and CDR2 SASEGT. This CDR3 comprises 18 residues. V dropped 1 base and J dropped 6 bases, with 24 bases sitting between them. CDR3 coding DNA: TGTGCCAGCAGTGAAGTCGCCTCCAGACTCAGGGCATATCATGGCTACACCTTC. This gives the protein CASSEVASRLRAYHGYTF.

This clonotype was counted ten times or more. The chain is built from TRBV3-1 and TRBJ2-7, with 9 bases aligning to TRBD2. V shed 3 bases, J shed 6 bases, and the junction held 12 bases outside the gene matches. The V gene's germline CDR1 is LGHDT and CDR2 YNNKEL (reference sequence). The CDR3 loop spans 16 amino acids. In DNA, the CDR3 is TGTGCCAGCAGCCATCATAGCGGGAGACCCCCCGGCGAGCAGTACTTC. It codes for CASSHHSGRPPGEQYF.

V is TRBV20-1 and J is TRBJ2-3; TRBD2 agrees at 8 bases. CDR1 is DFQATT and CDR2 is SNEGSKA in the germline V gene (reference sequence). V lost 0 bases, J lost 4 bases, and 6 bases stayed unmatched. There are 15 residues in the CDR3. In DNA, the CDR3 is TGCAGTGCTAGAGACATTAGCGGGGACTCAGATACGCAGTATTTT. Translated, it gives CSARDISGDSDTQYF.